The T cell receptor beta chain under discussion was sequenced for a study of shared clonotypes between healthy human individuals. Study-wide background: Researchers assigned three CD4 naive, three CD4 memory, two CD8 naive and one CD8 memory plate to each donor.

In the sorted-subset replicate PCRs, about 190 ng DNA, 25,000 to 30,000 T cell genomes, was used. Sequencing used immunoSEQ multiplex PCR; TCRdb keeps in-frame clones, though not all of them. This sample yields roughly 2.6 million clones, of which around 94% are seen a single time; around 0.15% belongs to the top ten. Each of the donors was a healthy adult who was HIV-negative and had not had a recent acute infection or vaccination. A CD45RA+ naive subset and a CD45RA-negative memory subset were split from CD4+ cells. Trimming left V 4 bases short and J 4 bases short, with 13 bases between. The germline CDR1 and CDR2 sequences are MNHEY and SMNVEV (reference sequence). CDR3 length: 14 residues.

The chain employs TRBV27 and TRBJ1-1, with a weak D call TRBD1 (5 bases). The sequenced sample consisted of naive CD4+ T cells sorted from blood. Subset reported: CD45RA+ positively selected. This receptor was identified in a man in his late teens or twenties in good health. The chain's CDR3 is CASSSLHGGTEAFF. DNA of the CDR3: TGTGCCAGCAGTTCGCTACACGGGGGCACTGAAGCTTTCTTT.